This entry describes one TCR beta chain. Only one count was recorded for this clone. No antigen is known for it. Per-nucleotide qualities are absent, and no much larger clonotype sits a single base away. The immunoSEQ Assay, a bias-controlled multiplex PCR, was used to amplify TCRbeta CDR3 regions from genomic DNA. As for the original processing: Nucleated cell counts per sample were estimated from amplification of reference gene primers within the assay. Sequence reads were collapsed and filtered to measure the absolute abundance of every unique TCRbeta CDR3 rearrangement. For each sample, productive Simpson clonality was calculated as the square root of Simpson's diversity index across productive rearrangements. The table comes from immuneACCESS by way of TCRdb, which keeps in-frame sequences with V and J called. Part of the clones is missing from these tables; in studies checked, under half for an unresolved V gene and the rest for unknown reasons. V, J and clone size are those of that table, while D and trimming were read from the DNA. The table for this sample lists 200,000 to 250,000 clones; roughly 90% of them were counted only once. The top ten clones comprise about 14% of the sample.

This entry belongs to a study of blood T cell repertoires in COVID-19 (dated by TCRdb to 2020 to 2022). Concerning the study at large: Samples from collaborators originated in the United States, Italy and Spain and spanned both the acute and convalescent phases of COVID-19. The prospective study material was composed of cDNA or gDNA derived from T cells, B-cell-depleted T cells, or PBMCs. Subjects who had been exposed to COVID-19, were actively infected with it, or had recovered from it provided the deeply sampled blood TCRbeta repertoires that made up the dataset. The repertoires were released in a freely available public database meant as a resource for research on the immune response to SARS-CoV-2. Samples were obtained from the ongoing ImmuneRACE study (first 160 participants) and from 1,000 to 1,500 subjects provided by 6 global collaborators. Nearly every sample came with metadata listing a de-identified subject ID, COVID-19 status, age in years and sex. Where available, HLA class I and class II types were obtained from metadata supplied by the sample provider rather than from assay-based typing. The investigation overall reported the following: The amount of clinical and demographic metadata varied by source and participant and was provided uncurated.

The V and J ends are trimmed by 1 base and 0 bases, leaving 6 bases between them. CDR1 is given as LNHNV and CDR2 as YYDKDF, both from the germline V gene (reference sequence). Counted from cysteine to phenylalanine, this CDR3 has 15 amino acids. The kept DNA is CDR3 alone, 45 bases in frame from the first base. In the prospective study, participants were roughly 18 to 95 years old, resided in about two dozen geographic areas of the United States, and were enrolled through a virtual design. Cohort assignment in the prospective study relied on participant-reported clinical history from a screening survey and a study questionnaire. Exposed participants had been in contact, within 2 weeks of entering the study, with a person who had a PCR-confirmed or clinician-diagnosed case of COVID-19. In the prospective study, mobile phlebotomists collected whole blood, serum and a nasopharyngeal or oropharyngeal swab from each participant. Prospective study participants could optionally give additional blood draws and questionnaires over an approximately 2-month period. Before DNA extraction, prospective study blood samples were shipped either frozen or at room temperature.

The sequenced sample consisted of PBMCs or T cells enriched from blood (not recorded which). The clonotype originates from a man aged 25 to 45 who had been exposed to COVID-19. The V and J genes are TRBV15 and TRBJ1-4; too little of a D gene remains to name it. The CDR3 region has the sequence CATSRVPATNEKLFF. In nucleotide form, the sequence is TGTGCCACCAGCAGAGTCCCAGCAACTAATGAAAAACTGTTTTTT.